This T cell receptor beta chain came from a study of T-cell memory formation after mild COVID-19. Study summary: Clusters of TCRs were largely donor specific. General observations from the study: Some SARS-CoV-2-responding clones were already detected in memory before infection. Clones that contracted from day 15 to 85 were balanced CD4/CD8, while later expanders leaned CD4+.

This clonotype was seen more than once but under ten times. Its specificity is unknown. Sample barcodes and UMIs were carried by the TCR alpha and TCR beta cDNA libraries that 5'RACE generated with constant-segment primers. TCRdb reprocessed the 5' RACE reads with MiXCR, giving one entry per CDR3 protein. This repertoire shows around 200,000 distinct CDR3 sequences, 16% found once; its top ten account for around 2%. There are 13 residues in the CDR3. The germline V gene has CDR1 SGHKS and CDR2 YYEKEE (reference sequence). The J segment lost 1 base and the V segment lost 4 bases, leaving 2 bases of the junction unmatched.

The TCR originated in an adult woman who had mild COVID-19 (a few samples of this study predate the infection). Cell type and time point are not known. The rearrangement links TRBV5-5 to TRBJ2-7; 7 nucleotides match TRBD1. The source material was PBMCs or a T cell subset sorted from them (not recorded which). CDR3 loop: CASSRGRSYEQYF. The DNA of the CDR3 is TGTGCCAGCAGCAGGGGGCGGTCCTACGAGCAGTACTTC.